This T cell receptor (beta chain) comes out of a study of Ad26.COV2.S vaccination and SARS-CoV-2 variants. Study-level information: Ad26.COV2.S arm of COV1001 included the donor.

The repertoire was sequenced with immunoSEQ multiplex PCR; TCRdb's copy has only in-frame clones and lacks some. This table holds about 350,000 clones, about 85% found once. Study-wide results and caveats: Similar non-spike TCR breadth was seen in vaccine and placebo recipients. Individuals receiving vaccine had higher spike-specific TCR breadth than placebo recipients did.

Treatment: 15 to 20 received Ad26.COV2.S at low or high dose, single or two shots; about 5 received placebo; per-sample allocation not given. Sampling took place 63 days after the first vaccine or placebo injection. An adult donor aged 18-55 years was enrolled in Boston. The CDR3 loop spans 13 amino acids. CDR1 and CDR2 (germline): LGHDT, YNNKEL (reference sequence). Trimming stripped 6 bases from V and 8 bases from J, with 13 bases between. In regard to this clone: Its antigen is unidentified.

This TCR derives from a person aged 18-60 years who received the Ad26.COV2.S COVID-19 vaccine or a placebo. The material sequenced was peripheral blood, taken in a trial of Ad26.COV2.S vaccine versus placebo. The chain has TRBV3-1 (or the pseudogene TRBV3-2) and TRBJ1-4; no firm D call. The CDR3 DNA sequence: TGTGCCAGCAGTGGATTTGCGGGAGAAAAACTGTTTTTT. Translated, it gives CASSGFAGEKLFF.